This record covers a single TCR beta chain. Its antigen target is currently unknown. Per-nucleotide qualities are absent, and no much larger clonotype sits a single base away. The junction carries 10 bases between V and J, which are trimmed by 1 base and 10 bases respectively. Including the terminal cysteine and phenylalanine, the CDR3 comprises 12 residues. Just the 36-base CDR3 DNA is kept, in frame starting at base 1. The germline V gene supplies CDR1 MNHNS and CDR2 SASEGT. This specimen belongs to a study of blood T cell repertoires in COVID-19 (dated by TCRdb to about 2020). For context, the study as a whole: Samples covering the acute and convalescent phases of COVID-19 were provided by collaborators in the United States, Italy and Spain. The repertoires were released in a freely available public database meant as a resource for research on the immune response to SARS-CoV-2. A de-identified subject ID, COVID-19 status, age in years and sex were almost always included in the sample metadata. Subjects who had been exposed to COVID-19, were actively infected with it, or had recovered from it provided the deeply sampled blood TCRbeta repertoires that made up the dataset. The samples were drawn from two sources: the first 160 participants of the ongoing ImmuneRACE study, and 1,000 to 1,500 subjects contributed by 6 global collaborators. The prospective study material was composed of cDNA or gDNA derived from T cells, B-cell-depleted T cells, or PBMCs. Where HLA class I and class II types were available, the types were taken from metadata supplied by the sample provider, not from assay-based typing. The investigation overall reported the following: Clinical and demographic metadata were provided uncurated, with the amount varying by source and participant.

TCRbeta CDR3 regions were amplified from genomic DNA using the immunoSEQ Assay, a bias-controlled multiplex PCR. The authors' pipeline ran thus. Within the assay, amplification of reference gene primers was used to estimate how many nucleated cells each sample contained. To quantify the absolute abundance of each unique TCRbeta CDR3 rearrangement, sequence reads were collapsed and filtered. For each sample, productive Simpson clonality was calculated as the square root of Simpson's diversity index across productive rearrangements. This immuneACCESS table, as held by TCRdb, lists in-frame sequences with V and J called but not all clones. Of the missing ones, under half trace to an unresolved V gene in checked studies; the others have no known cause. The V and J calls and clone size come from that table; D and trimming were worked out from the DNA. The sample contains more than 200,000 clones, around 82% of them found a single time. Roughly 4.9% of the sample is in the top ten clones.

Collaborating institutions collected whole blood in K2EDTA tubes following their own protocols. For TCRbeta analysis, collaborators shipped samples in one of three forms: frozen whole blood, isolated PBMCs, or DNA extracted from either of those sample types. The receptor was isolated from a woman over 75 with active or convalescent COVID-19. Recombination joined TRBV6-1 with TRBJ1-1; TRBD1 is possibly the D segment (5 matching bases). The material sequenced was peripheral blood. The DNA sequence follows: TGTGCCAGCAGTGAAGAGCGCGGGGGAGCTTTCTTT. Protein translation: CASSEERGGAFF.